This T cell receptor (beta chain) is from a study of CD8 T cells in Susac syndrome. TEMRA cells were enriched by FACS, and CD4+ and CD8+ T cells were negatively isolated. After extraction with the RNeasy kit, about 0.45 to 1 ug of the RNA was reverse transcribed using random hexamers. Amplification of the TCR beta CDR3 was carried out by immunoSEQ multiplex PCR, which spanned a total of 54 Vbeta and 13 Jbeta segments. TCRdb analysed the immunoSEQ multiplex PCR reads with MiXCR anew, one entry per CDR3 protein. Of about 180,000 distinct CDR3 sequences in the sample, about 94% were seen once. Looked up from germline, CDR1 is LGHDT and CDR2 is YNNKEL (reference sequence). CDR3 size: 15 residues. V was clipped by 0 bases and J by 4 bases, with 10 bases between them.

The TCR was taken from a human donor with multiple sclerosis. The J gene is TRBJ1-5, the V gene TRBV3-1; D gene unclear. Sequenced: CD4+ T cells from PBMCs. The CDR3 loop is CASSQEGGRNQPQHF. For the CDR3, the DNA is TGTGCCAGCAGCCAAGAGGGAGGGCGTAATCAGCCCCAGCATTTT.